The 11 T cell receptor beta chains presented below share a single source sample, sequenced in a study of blood T cells in healthy people across ages. Combining a sample-barcoded 5' primer with a J-beta primer mix, a second PCR ran for 7 to 11 cycles. TCRdb re-called the 5' RACE reads with MiXCR, one entry per CDR3 protein. The repertoire holds roughly 1 million distinct CDR3 sequences, approximately 25% seen once, with approximately 0.71% in the top ten. These data are also associated with another study on T cells of mothers and their children.

The sequenced sample consisted of blood. The receptors derive from a girl aged 2 to 10 in good health.

This clonotype was detected only a few times. V and J are TRBV12-3 or TRBV12-4 and TRBJ2-7; a weak D match, TRBD1 (6 bases). The CDR3 runs 14 residues. Trimming shortened V by 4 bases and J by 6 bases, and 16 bases separated the two germline ends. The CDR3 nucleotides are TGTGCCAGCAGTTCGGCGGACAGCGTCGGCGAGCAGTACTTC. Its protein is CASSSADSVGEQYF.

The rearrangement links TRBV28 to TRBJ1-1; the match to TRBD1 covers 7 bases. V shed 6 bases, J shed 5 bases, and the junction held 12 bases outside the gene matches. In germline, CDR1 is MDHEN, CDR2 SYDVKM. The CDR3 runs to 15 residues. CDR3 sequence (DNA): TGTGCCAGCAGACCCGTAAGACAGGGTCGGACTGAAGCTTTCTTT. Its translation is CASRPVRQGRTEAFF. Full variable domain (missing parts from reference TRBV28 and TRBJ1-1): DVKVTQSSRYLVKRTGEKVFLECVQDMDHENMFWYRQDPGLGLRLIYFSYDVKMKEKGDIPEGYSVSREKKERFSLILESASTNQTSMYLCASRPVRQGRTEAFFGQGTRLTVV.

The chain combines TRBV29-1 with TRBJ2-5; D possibly corresponds to TRBD2 (5 bases). The germline V and J ends were trimmed by 3 bases and 0 bases, with 8 bases remaining between them. Germline CDR1 is SQVTM and CDR2 is ANQGSEA. CDR3 length equals 13 residues. In DNA form, the CDR3 reads TGCAGCGTTGATAGGGAGTACCAAGAGACCCAGTACTTC. It codes for CSVDREYQETQYF.

This clonotype was seen only a few times. The junction departs from germline at one end; a sequencing error may be responsible. The V and J genes are TRBV9 and TRBJ2-7; D is unclear. The J call is doubtful: the DNA matches TRBJ2-1 better. The CDR3 is 13 amino acids. In germline, CDR1 is SGDLS, CDR2 YYNGEE. CDR3 amino acids: CASSPASHNEQFF. The CDR3 DNA is TGTGCCAGCAGTCCGGCCTCCCACAATGAGCAGTTCTTC.

This clonotype was seen many times. The gene calls are TRBV20-1 and TRBJ2-1; D gene unclear. Trimming cost V 0 bases and J 3 bases, with 6 bases left between them. The CDR3 length is 13 residues. Germline V CDR1 and CDR2: DFQATT, SNEGSKA (reference sequence). CDR3 bases: TGCAGTGCTAGAGAAGGTAACTACAATGAGCAGTTCTTC. This codes for CSAREGNYNEQFF.

The genes are TRBV29-1 and TRBJ1-4; D perhaps matches TRBD1 (5 bases). Germline CDR1 is SQVTM and CDR2 is ANQGSEA. V was cut by 3 bases and J by 2 bases, with 7 bases left in between. The CDR3 spans 13 residues. CDR3 coding DNA: TGCAGCGTTGACGGGGGGACTAATGAAAAACTGTTTTTT. Amino acids: CSVDGGTNEKLFF.

The chain employs TRBV29-1 and TRBJ2-5; the D is unclear. V lost 5 bases, J lost 5 bases, and 15 bases lay in between. This CDR3 has 13 residues. Germline lookup yields CDR1 SQVTM and CDR2 ANQGSEA. Here the CDR3 reads CSVSGLLGETQYF. The DNA of the CDR3 is TGCAGCGTTTCGGGCCTCCTGGGGGAGACCCAGTACTTC.

This clonotype turned up a few times. The chain employs TRBV29-1 and TRBJ2-7, with a weak D call TRBD2 (6 bases). CDR1 SQVTM and CDR2 ANQGSEA come from the germline V gene. This CDR3 is 14 amino acids long. V gave up 1 base and J gave up 0 bases, with 10 bases separating them. The CDR3 sequence is CSVEVGLSSYEQYF. As DNA, the CDR3 is TGCAGCGTTGAAGTGGGACTTAGCTCCTACGAGCAGTACTTC.

This clonotype was picked up a small number of times. The chain recombines TRBV7-9 with TRBJ2-5; 11 positions match TRBD2. The V gene's germline CDR1 is SEHNR and CDR2 FQNEAQ (reference sequence). The CDR3 is made up of 18 amino acids. Germline trimming cut 4 bases from V and 11 bases from J; bases unmatched to any gene: 21. CDR3 sequence reads: CASSSTESSGRALHEQYF. The CDR3 DNA follows: TGTGCCAGCAGCTCAACCGAAAGTAGCGGGAGGGCCCTCCATGAGCAGTACTTC.

A few counts support this clonotype. The V gene is TRBV15, the J gene TRBJ2-3; TRBD2 agrees at 10 bases. Germline values: CDR1 LNHNV, CDR2 YYDKDF (reference sequence). CDR3 length equals 15 residues. Trimming took 3 bases from V and 2 from J; bases not matched to a gene: 2. The CDR3 here is CATSSGTSATDTQYF. As DNA, the CDR3 is TGTGCCACCAGCAGCGGGACTAGCGCCACAGATACGCAGTATTTT.

This chain links TRBV2 with TRBJ1-1; tentative D call: TRBD1 (5 bases). The CDR3 sequence is 14 residues long. V gave up 0 bases and J gave up 8 bases, with 13 bases separating them. CDR1 SNHLY and CDR2 FYNNEI come from the germline V gene. The CDR3 DNA reads TGTGCCAGCAGTGAAGCTAGGGGCAGCCAAGAAGCTTTCTTT. Protein product: CASSEARGSQEAFF.